The clone carrying this TCR beta chain was counted only a few times. The antigen remains undetermined. This entry is derived from a study of response to subunit inactivated influenza vaccine. CDR3 length equals 14 residues. The V gene end was trimmed by 9 bases and the J gene end by 5 bases; junction bases not matched to a gene: 8. CDR1 MNHNS and CDR2 SASEGT come from the germline V gene. A single record per CDR3 protein comes from TCRdb applying MiXCR to the RT-PCR reads. This table has around 520,000 distinct CDR3 sequences, 25% appearing once. Study results and caveats: Every seasonal influenza vaccination brings in few new T cells, the authors suggested.

This sample comprised CD4+ T cells sorted from PBMCs, obtained more than 4 days after vaccination. The TCR originated in a man aged 50 or older who received an inactivated influenza vaccine. The V and J genes are TRBV6-1 and TRBJ2-2, with 8 nucleotides matching TRBD1. CDR3 in DNA: TGTGCCAGTGCTAGACAGGGGTGGACCGGGGAGCTGTTTTTT. Translating it yields CASARQGWTGELFF.